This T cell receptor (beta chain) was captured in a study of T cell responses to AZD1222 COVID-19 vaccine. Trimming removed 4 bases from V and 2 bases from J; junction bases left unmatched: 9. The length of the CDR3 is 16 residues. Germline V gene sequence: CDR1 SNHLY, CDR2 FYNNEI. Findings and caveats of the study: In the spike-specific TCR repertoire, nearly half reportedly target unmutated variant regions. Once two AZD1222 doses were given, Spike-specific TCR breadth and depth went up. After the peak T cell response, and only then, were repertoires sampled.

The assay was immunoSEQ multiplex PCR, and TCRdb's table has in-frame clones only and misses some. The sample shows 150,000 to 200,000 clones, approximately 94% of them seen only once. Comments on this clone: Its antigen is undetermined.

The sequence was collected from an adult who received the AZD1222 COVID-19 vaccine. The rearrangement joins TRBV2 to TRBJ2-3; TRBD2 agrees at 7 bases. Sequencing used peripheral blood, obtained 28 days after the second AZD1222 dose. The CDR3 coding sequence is TGTGCCAGCAGTGCGGAGGGAGGGACCCCCACAGATACGCAGTATTTT. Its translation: CASSAEGGTPTDTQYF.